Listed below are T cell receptor beta chains from one sample, sequenced in a study of blood T cell repertoires in COVID-19. Produced via immunoSEQ multiplex PCR; TCRdb's table is partial and in-frame only. The table shows under 110,000 clones, with 76% occurring only once. The sample taken for sequencing was peripheral blood. Every receptor here comes from a man older than 75 with COVID-19, enrolled during active disease. Both conserved end residues are part of each CDR3. The order of the fields is clone size, V gene, J gene, D gene, CDR3 protein, CDR3 DNA. A D gene is named only where the DNA matches it firmly. Clone size is not always given. Where it is, it says once, few, many or a class for expanded clones.

-,TRBV7-9,TRBJ2-7,TRBD1,CASSGEQGVRTYEQYF,TGTGCCAGCAGCGGAGAGCAGGGGGTCAGGACCTACGAGCAGTACTTC
-,TRBV19,TRBJ2-7,TRBD1,CASSSDRGRSYEQYF,TGTGCCAGTAGTAGTGACAGGGGTCGATCCTACGAGCAGTACTTC
-,TRBV29-1,TRBJ1-1,TRBD1,CSVGGQVLMTEAFF,TGCAGCGTTGGGGGACAGGTTCTTATGACTGAAGCTTTCTTT
-,TRBV7-8,TRBJ1-1,-,CASSLGGSNTEAFF,TGTGCCAGCAGCTTAGGCGGCTCGAACACTGAAGCTTTCTTT
-,TRBV2,TRBJ2-2,TRBD1,CASVPGQGGTGELFF,TGTGCCAGCGTTCCGGGACAGGGAGGTACCGGGGAGCTGTTTTTT
few,TRBV7-2,TRBJ2-2,TRBD1,CASSFYSTGVTGELFF,TGTGCCAGCAGCTTCTATTCGACAGGGGTCACCGGGGAGCTGTTTTTT
-,TRBV15,TRBJ1-3,-,CATSRRSSGNTIYF,TGTGCCACCAGCCGCAGAAGCTCTGGAAACACCATATATTTT
once,TRBV2,TRBJ2-1,-,CASSPESNEQFF,TGTGCCAGCAGCCCGGAGAGCAATGAGCAGTTCTTC
-,TRBV6-6,TRBJ2-5,-,CASRRRNQETQYF,TGTGCCAGCAGGAGGCGAAACCAAGAGACCCAGTACTTC
-,TRBV6-5,TRBJ1-1,-,CASSYLTGFGTEAFF,TGTGCCAGCAGTTACCTTACAGGGTTTGGTACTGAAGCTTTCTTT
-,TRBV24-1,TRBJ2-3,TRBD1,CATSDDYRDRTDTQYF,TGTGCCACCAGTGACGATTACAGGGACAGAACAGATACGCAGTATTTT
-,TRBV10-3,TRBJ2-1,TRBD2,CAISVGSGRMNEQFF,TGTGCCATCAGTGTAGGTAGCGGGAGGATGAATGAGCAGTTCTTC
-,TRBV12-3/TRBV12-4,TRBJ2-7,TRBD1,CASSKTGPYEQYF,TGTGCCAGCAGTAAGACAGGGCCCTACGAGCAGTACTTC
-,TRBV4-3,TRBJ1-4,TRBD1,CASSQDGGTGNEKLFF,TGCGCCAGCAGCCAAGACGGCGGGACAGGGAACGAAAAACTGTTTTTT
-,TRBV5-6,TRBJ1-6,-,CASSSTGRRSSYNSPLHF,TGTGCCAGCAGCTCAACCGGCCGGAGGAGCTCCTATAATTCACCCCTCCACTTT
-,TRBV18,TRBJ1-1,TRBD1,CASSSWRDRGNTEAFF,TGTGCCAGCTCATCATGGAGGGACAGGGGAAACACTGAAGCTTTCTTT
-,TRBV7-9,TRBJ2-1,TRBD2,CASSPSLSSGGDDEQFF,TGTGCCAGCAGCCCCTCCCTGAGTAGCGGGGGAGACGATGAGCAGTTCTTC
once,TRBV7-2,TRBJ2-5,TRBD2,CASSLTSGGRETQYF,TGTGCCAGCAGCTTGACTAGCGGAGGTCGGGAGACCCAGTACTTC
once,TRBV5-4,TRBJ1-1,-,CASSLPLAGGAEAFF,TGTGCCAGCAGCTTGCCCCTAGCGGGGGGGGCTGAAGCTTTCTTT
-,TRBV28,TRBJ2-5,-,CASSSFISGKTQYF,TGTGCCAGCAGTTCCTTCATTTCGGGGAAGACCCAGTACTTC
-,TRBV5-1,TRBJ2-7,TRBD2,CASRLAGGPYEQYF,TGCGCCAGCAGGCTGGCGGGAGGGCCATACGAGCAGTACTTC
many,TRBV4-1,TRBJ1-3,-,CASSQEDWEMDGNTIYF,TGCGCCAGCAGCCAAGAGGACTGGGAGATGGATGGAAACACCATATATTTT
-,TRBV5-1,TRBJ2-7,-,CASSLSPGTPEEQYF,TGCGCCAGCAGCTTGAGTCCGGGAACCCCTGAGGAGCAGTACTTC
-,TRBV6-1,TRBJ2-1,-,CASSDNYEQFF,TGTGCCAGCAGTGACAACTATGAGCAGTTCTTC
-,TRBV19,TRBJ1-5,-,CASSNLRDTGWAQHF,TGTGCCAGTAGTAACCTCCGGGACACCGGATGGGCCCAGCATTTT
-,TRBV3-1/TRBV3-2,TRBJ2-1,TRBD2,CASRAGGENEQFF,TGTGCCAGCCGAGCGGGAGGAGAAAATGAGCAGTTCTTC
-,TRBV28,TRBJ1-4,-,CATGGQIATNEKLFF,TGTGCCACCGGGGGGCAGATTGCAACTAATGAAAAACTGTTTTTT
-,TRBV30,TRBJ2-3,-,CAWSESGASTDTQYF,TGTGCCTGGAGCGAAAGCGGAGCCAGCACAGATACGCAGTATTTT
few,TRBV6-5,TRBJ2-1,-,CASSYEGDYNEQFF,TGTGCCAGCAGTTACGAAGGAGACTACAATGAGCAGTTCTTC
-,TRBV5-1,TRBJ2-1,-,CASSLVLTRQYNEQFF,TGCGCCAGCAGCTTGGTGTTGACTAGACAATACAATGAGCAGTTCTTC
-,TRBV27,TRBJ2-2,-,CASSSLTGAGELFF,TGTGCCAGCAGTTCTCTAACTGGAGCCGGGGAGCTGTTTTTT
-,TRBV7-8,TRBJ2-7,TRBD2,CASSLEKTSGSYEQYF,TGTGCCAGCAGCTTAGAGAAGACTAGCGGGAGCTACGAGCAGTACTTC
-,TRBV7-3,TRBJ2-7,-,CASSYLDGEREQYF,TGTGCCAGCAGCTACCTTGATGGGGAGCGGGAGCAGTACTTC
-,TRBV7-9,TRBJ1-2,-,CASSLGGEGFYTF,TGTGCCAGCAGCTTAGGGGGAGAGGGCTTCTACACCTTC
-,TRBV5-1,TRBJ2-1,-,CASSFNEGEAYNEQFF,TGCGCCAGCAGCTTCAACGAGGGAGAAGCCTACAATGAGCAGTTCTTC
-,TRBV30,TRBJ2-1,TRBD2,CAWSGTSGTTYNEQFF,TGTGCCTGGAGTGGGACTAGCGGGACCACCTACAATGAGCAGTTCTTC
few,TRBV10-3,TRBJ2-7,TRBD2,CAISGTSGSSYEQYF,TGTGCCATCAGCGGGACTAGCGGCAGCTCCTACGAGCAGTACTTC
-,TRBV14,TRBJ2-7,-,CASSPPSAREQYF,TGTGCCAGCAGTCCTCCGAGCGCACGGGAGCAGTACTTC
-,TRBV7-8,TRBJ2-3,TRBD2,CASSPGPSGITDTQYF,TGTGCCAGCAGCCCAGGCCCTAGCGGGATTACAGATACGCAGTATTTT
few,TRBV6-2/TRBV6-3,TRBJ2-1,TRBD1,CASSRQGYYNEQFF,TGTGCCAGCAGTCGACAGGGTTACTACAATGAGCAGTTCTTC
-,TRBV28,TRBJ2-1,TRBD2,CASSSWTSGRALSTYNEQFF,TGTGCCAGCAGTTCCTGGACTAGCGGGAGGGCCTTGAGCACCTACAATGAGCAGTTCTTC
-,TRBV3-1/TRBV3-2,TRBJ2-5,TRBD1,CASSQASTGGETQYF,TGTGCCAGCAGCCAAGCCTCGACAGGGGGAGAGACCCAGTACTTC
-,TRBV9,TRBJ2-7,TRBD1,CASSLGDSYLYEQYF,TGTGCCAGCAGCCTCGGGGACAGCTATCTCTACGAGCAGTACTTC
-,TRBV18,TRBJ2-1,TRBD2,CASSLGPSGRYNEQFF,TGTGCCAGCTCACTGGGCCCTAGCGGGAGGTACAATGAGCAGTTCTTC
-,TRBV19,TRBJ1-2,-,CASSRSGTLYGYTF,TGTGCCAGTAGCAGGTCCGGGACTCTCTATGGCTACACCTTC
few,TRBV2,TRBJ2-7,TRBD1,CASNSGTGMTYEQYF,TGTGCCAGCAACTCCGGGACAGGGATGACCTACGAGCAGTACTTC
-,TRBV2,TRBJ1-4,-,CASSDPGEKLFF,TGTGCCAGCAGTGATCCGGGGGAAAAACTGTTTTTT
-,TRBV29-1,TRBJ2-3,-,CSVAEGTSTDTQYF,TGCAGCGTTGCGGAAGGGACTAGCACAGATACGCAGTATTTT
-,TRBV24-1,TRBJ1-5,-,CATSPAGNNQPQHF,TGTGCCACCAGCCCGGCGGGGAACAATCAGCCCCAGCATTTT
-,TRBV7-9,TRBJ1-1,TRBD1,CASSWTGETEAFF,TGTGCCAGCAGCTGGACAGGGGAGACTGAAGCTTTCTTT
-,TRBV10-3,TRBJ1-6,TRBD1,CAISDGQGKDSPLHF,TGTGCCATCAGTGATGGACAGGGGAAGGATTCACCCCTCCACTTT
-,TRBV29-1,TRBJ2-7,TRBD1,CSVEARQGVSYEQYF,TGCAGCGTTGAAGCTAGACAGGGGGTCTCCTACGAGCAGTACTTC
-,TRBV5-6,TRBJ2-2,-,CASSFRTTLRGHTGELFF,TGTGCCAGCAGCTTTAGGACTACCCTTCGTGGGCACACCGGGGAGCTGTTTTTT
-,TRBV5-8,TRBJ2-5,-,CASSLQGGETQYF,TGTGCCAGCAGCCTACAGGGTGGAGAGACCCAGTACTTC
few,TRBV14,TRBJ2-5,-,CASSQDAGWETQYF,TGTGCCAGCAGCCAAGATGCCGGGTGGGAGACCCAGTACTTC
-,TRBV5-4,TRBJ1-1,-,CASSPNSGGLGPNTEAFF,TGTGCCAGCAGCCCCAACTCCGGAGGTTTGGGCCCGAACACTGAAGCTTTCTTT